This TCR beta chain stems from a study of T cell therapy after organ transplantation. Across the study: T cells were expanded two to three weeks with 30 CMV class I/II epitopes. Blood for the long-term post-therapy sample came 20 to 29 weeks after therapy. Study results and caveats: Reconstitution after therapy seemingly combined transferred and product-undetected endogenous clonotypes.

Worth noting for this clone: Its antigen is currently unknown.

Sequencing was performed with immunoSEQ multiplex PCR; in TCRdb, only in-frame clones are kept and a portion is missing. Of 20,000 or so clones listed, roughly 89% were seen once; the top ten hold 36%. Specified time point: 20-29 weeks after completion of therapy. The source is a human patient who had received a solid organ transplant and had CMV disease. These T cells may partly come from the graft donor. Sequenced here: CD8+ T cells from blood, sampled after autologous CMV-specific T cell therapy.

The CDR3 region is CASSLRTDVGEKLFF. The CDR3 DNA reads TGTGCCAGCAGCTTAAGGACAGACGTAGGCGAAAAACTGTTTTTT. V usage is TRBV7-6 and J usage is TRBJ1-4; D perhaps matches TRBD1 (6 bases). V was clipped by 2 bases and J by 8 bases, with 15 bases between them. Per germline, CDR1 SGHVS and CDR2 FNYEAQ. This CDR3 has 15 residues.